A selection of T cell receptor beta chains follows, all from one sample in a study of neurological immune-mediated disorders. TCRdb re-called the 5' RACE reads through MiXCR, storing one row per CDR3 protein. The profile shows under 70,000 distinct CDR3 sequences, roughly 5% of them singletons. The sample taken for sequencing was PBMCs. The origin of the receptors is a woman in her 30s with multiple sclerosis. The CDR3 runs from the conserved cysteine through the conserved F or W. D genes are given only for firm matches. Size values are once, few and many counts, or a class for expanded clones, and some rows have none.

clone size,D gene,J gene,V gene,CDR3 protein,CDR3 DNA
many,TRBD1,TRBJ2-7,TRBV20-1,CSAIAGTGSYEQYF,TGCAGTGCCATTGCCGGGACAGGGTCCTACGAGCAGTACTTC
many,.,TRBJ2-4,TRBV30,CAWSVFGISGIQYF,TGTGCCTGGAGTGTCTTCGGTATTTCGGGCATTCAGTACTTC
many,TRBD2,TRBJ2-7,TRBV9,CASSVGLAGTYEQYF,TGTGCCAGCAGCGTAGGACTAGCGGGTACCTACGAGCAGTACTTC
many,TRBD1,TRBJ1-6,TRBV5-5,CASSLTGNSPLHF,TGTGCCAGCAGTCTGACAGGGAATTCACCCCTCCACTTT
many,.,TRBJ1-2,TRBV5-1,CASSLEGRGGYTF,TGCGCCAGCAGCTTAGAGGGGCGCGGTGGCTACACCTTC
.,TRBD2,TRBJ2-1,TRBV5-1,CASSRSPGLAGGEFF,TGCGCCAGCAGCCGTTCGCCTGGACTAGCGGGGGGGGAGTTCTTC
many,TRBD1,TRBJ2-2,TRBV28,CASSSGTGTGVTGELFF,TGTGCCAGCAGTTCCGGAACCGGGACAGGGGTCACCGGGGAGCTGTTTTTT
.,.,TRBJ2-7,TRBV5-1,CASSLTESYEQYF,TGCGCCAGCAGCTTGACAGAGTCCTACGAGCAGTACTTC
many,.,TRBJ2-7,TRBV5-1,CASSLDQRSYEQYF,TGCGCCAGCAGCTTGGACCAACGATCCTACGAGCAGTACTTC
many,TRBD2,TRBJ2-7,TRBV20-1,CSATTSGEPYEQYF,TGCAGTGCCACGACTAGCGGGGAACCCTACGAGCAGTACTTC
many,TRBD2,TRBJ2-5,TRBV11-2,CASSSPPPLLAGKGETQYF,TGTGCCAGCAGCTCCCCACCCCCCCTACTAGCGGGGAAAGGAGAGACCCAGTACTTC
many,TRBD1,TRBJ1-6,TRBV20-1,CSAPGQNSPLHF,TGCAGTGCCCCGGGACAGAATTCACCCCTCCACTTT
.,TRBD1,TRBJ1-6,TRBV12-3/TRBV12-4,CASTMGGQGAPLNF,TGTGCCAGCACCATGGGGGGACAGGGGGCACCCCTCAACTTT
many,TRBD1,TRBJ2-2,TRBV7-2,CASSLALGQGNTGELFF,TGTGCCAGCAGCTTAGCGCTCGGACAGGGGAACACCGGGGAGCTGTTTTTT
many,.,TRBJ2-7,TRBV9,CASSVAGGTSAYEQYF,TGTGCCAGCAGCGTAGCAGGCGGGACATCCGCCTACGAGCAGTACTTC
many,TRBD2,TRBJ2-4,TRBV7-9,CASSPGGGVAKNIQYF,TGTGCCAGCAGCCCAGGCGGGGGGGTAGCCAAAAACATTCAGTACTTC
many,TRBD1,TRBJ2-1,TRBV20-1,CSARGTGVSYNEQFF,TGCAGTGCTAGAGGCACAGGGGTCTCCTACAATGAGCAGTTCTTC
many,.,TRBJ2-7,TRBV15,CATSRGQADYEQYF,TGTGCCACCAGCAGAGGACAGGCGGACTACGAGCAGTACTTC
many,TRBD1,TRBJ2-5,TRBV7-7,CASSGIQGARETQYF,TGTGCTAGCAGCGGCATACAGGGGGCCCGAGAGACCCAGTACTTC
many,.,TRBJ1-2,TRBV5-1,CASSRDNAYGYTF,TGCGCCAGCAGCCGGGACAATGCCTATGGCTACACCTTC
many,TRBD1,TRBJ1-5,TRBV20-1,CSAPGQGGQPQHF,TGCAGTGCCCCGGGACAGGGGGGCCAGCCCCAGCATTTT
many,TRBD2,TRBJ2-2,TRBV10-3,CAILKPKSGGPNTGELFF,TGTGCCATCCTTAAACCGAAGAGCGGGGGGCCGAACACCGGGGAGCTGTTTTTT
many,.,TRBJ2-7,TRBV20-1,CSAREIQGRVQYF,TGCAGTGCTAGAGAGATACAGGGTCGTGTGCAGTACTTC
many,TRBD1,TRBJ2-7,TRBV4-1,CASSHPGTAAVGGEQYF,TGCGCCAGCAGCCATCCCGGGACAGCGGCAGTTGGGGGCGAGCAGTACTTC
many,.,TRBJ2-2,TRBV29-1,CSVWWGTGELFF,TGCAGCGTGTGGTGGGGCACCGGGGAGCTGTTTTTT
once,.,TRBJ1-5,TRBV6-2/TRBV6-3,CASSFPGISQPQNF,TGTGCCAGCAGTTTTCCGGGAATTAGCCAGCCCCAGAATTTT
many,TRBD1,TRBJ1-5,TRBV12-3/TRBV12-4,CASSSGQASHQPQHF,TGTGCCAGCAGTTCAGGACAGGCCAGCCATCAGCCCCAGCATTTT
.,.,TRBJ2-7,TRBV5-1,CASSFRQPLAPYEQYF,TGCGCCAGCAGCTTTCGACAGCCACTAGCCCCCTACGAGCAGTACTTC
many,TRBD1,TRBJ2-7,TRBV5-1,CASSHGGGQGDREQYF,TGCGCCAGCAGCCACGGTGGGGGACAGGGCGATAGGGAGCAGTACTTC
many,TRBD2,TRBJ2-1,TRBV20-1,CSARASRQGLYNEQFF,TGCAGTGCTAGAGCGTCTCGGCAGGGACTATACAATGAGCAGTTCTTC
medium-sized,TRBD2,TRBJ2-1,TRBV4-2,CASSQVGAGGNNEQFF,TGTGCCAGCAGCCAAGTAGGTGCGGGGGGTAACAATGAGCAGTTCTTC
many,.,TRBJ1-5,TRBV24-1,CATSDPSGGGGTSQPQHF,TGTGCCACCAGTGACCCCTCGGGAGGAGGGGGAACAAGTCAGCCCCAGCATTTT
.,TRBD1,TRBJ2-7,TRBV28,CASTWTGLTYEQYF,TGTGCCAGCACCTGGACAGGGTTAACCTACGAGCAGTACTTC
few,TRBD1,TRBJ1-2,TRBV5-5,CASSLVTGDYGYTF,TGTGCCAGCAGCTTGGTCACAGGGGACTATGGCTACACCTTC
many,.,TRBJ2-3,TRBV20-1,CSPRGATGGTDTQYF,TGCAGCCCAAGAGGGGCCACTGGGGGGACAGATACGCAGTATTTT
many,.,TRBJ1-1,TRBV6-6,CASSYGQSNTEAFF,TGTGCCAGCAGTTACGGACAGTCGAACACTGAAGCTTTCTTT
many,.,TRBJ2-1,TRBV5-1,CASSPGTTSYNEQFF,TGCGCCAGCAGCCCTGGGACAACCTCCTACAATGAGCAGTTCTTC
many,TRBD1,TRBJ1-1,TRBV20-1,CSATIGQDLNTEAFF,TGCAGTGCTACCATCGGACAGGATCTGAACACTGAAGCTTTCTTT
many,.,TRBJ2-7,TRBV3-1,CASSQGQTYEQYF,TGTGCCAGCAGCCAAGGGCAGACCTACGAGCAGTACTTC
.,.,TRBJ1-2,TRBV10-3,CAISEDTSYGYTF,TGTGCCATCAGTGAGGACACCTCCTATGGCTACACCTTC
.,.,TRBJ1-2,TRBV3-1,CASSPQGFGNGYTF,TGTGCCAGCAGCCCGCAGGGGTTTGGGAATGGCTACACCTTC
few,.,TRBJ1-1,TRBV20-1,CSPSGPNTEAFF,TGCAGCCCATCTGGTCCGAACACTGAAGCTTTCTTT
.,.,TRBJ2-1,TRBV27,CASSSQGHNEQFF,TGTGCCAGCAGTAGTCAAGGACACAATGAGCAGTTCTTC
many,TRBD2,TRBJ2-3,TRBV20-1,CSARVSGGANTQYF,TGCAGTGCTAGAGTTAGCGGGGGGGCGAATACGCAGTATTTT
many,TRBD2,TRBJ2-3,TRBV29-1,CSARRGGVQDTQYF,TGCAGCGCTCGACGCGGGGGGGTCCAAGATACGCAGTATTTT
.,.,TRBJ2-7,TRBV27,CASRSGSSYEQYF,TGTGCCAGCAGGTCCGGGAGCTCCTACGAGCAGTACTTC
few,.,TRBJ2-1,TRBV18,CASSSLGEGEVF,TGTGCCAGCTCATCCTTAGGGGAAGGTGAAGTCTTC
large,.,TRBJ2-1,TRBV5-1,CASSLVGDSYNEQFF,TGCGCCAGCAGCTTGGTGGGGGACTCCTACAATGAGCAGTTCTTC
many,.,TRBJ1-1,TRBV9,CASSAGGGGGTEAFF,TGTGCCAGCAGCGCCGGCGGGGGAGGGGGCACTGAAGCTTTCTTT
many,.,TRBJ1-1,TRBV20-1,CSARDGGGAEAFF,TGCAGTGCTAGAGACGGAGGAGGGGCCGAGGCTTTCTTT
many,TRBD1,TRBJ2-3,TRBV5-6,CASTRAGQGTDTQYF,TGTGCCAGCACGCGGGCCGGACAGGGAACAGATACGCAGTATTTT
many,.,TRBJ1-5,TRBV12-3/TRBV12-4,CASSLGGEGPQHF,TGTGCCAGCAGTCTTGGAGGGGAGGGGCCCCAGCATTTT
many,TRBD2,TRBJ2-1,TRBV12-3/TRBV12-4,CASSPGRGPYNEQFF,TGTGCCAGCAGCCCAGGGAGGGGCCCCTACAATGAGCAGTTCTTC
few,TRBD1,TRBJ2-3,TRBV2,CASSEAGQGGTDTQYF,TGTGCCAGCAGTGAAGCCGGGCAGGGGGGCACAGATACGCAGTATTTT
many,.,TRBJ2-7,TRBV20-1,CSAADSYSSYEQYF,TGCAGTGCTGCCGACAGCTACTCCTCCTACGAGCAGTACTTC
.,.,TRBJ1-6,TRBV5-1,CASSLEGQANSPLHF,TGCGCCAGCAGCTTGGAGGGTCAGGCTAATTCACCCCTCCACTTT